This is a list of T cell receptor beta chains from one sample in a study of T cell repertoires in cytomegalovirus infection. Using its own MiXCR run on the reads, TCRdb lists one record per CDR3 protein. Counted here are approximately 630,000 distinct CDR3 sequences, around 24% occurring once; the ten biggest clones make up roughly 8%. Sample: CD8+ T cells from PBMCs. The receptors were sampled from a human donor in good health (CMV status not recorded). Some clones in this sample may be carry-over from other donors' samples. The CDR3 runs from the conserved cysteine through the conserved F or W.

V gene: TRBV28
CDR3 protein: CASSLLRLRDKNTGEQFF

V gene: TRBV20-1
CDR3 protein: CSARDGLAGGANQPQHF

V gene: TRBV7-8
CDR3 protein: CASSFPLVRDAENTGELFF

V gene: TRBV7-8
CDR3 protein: CASSRTRSGPTDMQYF

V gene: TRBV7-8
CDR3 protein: CASSSLASSYNEQFF

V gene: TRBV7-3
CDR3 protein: CASSLVRRGVNTGELFF

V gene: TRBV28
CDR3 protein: CASSALAGFYNEQFF

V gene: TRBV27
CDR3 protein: CASSPWGLAGRKETQYF

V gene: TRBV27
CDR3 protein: CASSSSDGYNEQFF

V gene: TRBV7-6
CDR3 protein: CASTQGRDTEAFF

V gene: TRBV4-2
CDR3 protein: CASSQGGGGGFNNEQFF

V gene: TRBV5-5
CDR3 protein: CASSLGGRRDEQFF

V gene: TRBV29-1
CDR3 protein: CSVERGDFSTEAFF

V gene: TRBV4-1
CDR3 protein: CASSQGREPLSEAQHF

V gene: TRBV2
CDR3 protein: CASTFFWDRDSNQPQHF

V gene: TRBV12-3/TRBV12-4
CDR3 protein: CAARGGPGELFF

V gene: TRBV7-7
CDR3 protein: CASSTRSRTPYNEQFF

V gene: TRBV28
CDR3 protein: CASSSAIPSSTDTQYF

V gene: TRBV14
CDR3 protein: CASSQGWPYNEQFF

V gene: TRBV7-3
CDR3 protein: CASSLEGGGAKNIQYF

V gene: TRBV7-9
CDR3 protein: CASSSDRFYGYTF

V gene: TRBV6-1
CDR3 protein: CASRQPPGGVYNEQFF

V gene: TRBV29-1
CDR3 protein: CSVEVTGIPGGEQFF

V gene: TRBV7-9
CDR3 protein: CASSTSGTGNEQYF

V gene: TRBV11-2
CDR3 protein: CASSAGTGFEQYF

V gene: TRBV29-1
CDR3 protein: CSVVSRSEQFF

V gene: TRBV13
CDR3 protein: CASSVREYQETQYF

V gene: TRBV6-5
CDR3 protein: CASSYSIETGGFYGYTF

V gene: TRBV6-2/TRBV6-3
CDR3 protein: CASSQTEQETQYF

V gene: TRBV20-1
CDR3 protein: CSANTRLIAKNIQYF

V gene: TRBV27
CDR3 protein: CASTPLAGGHEQYF

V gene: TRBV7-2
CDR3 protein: CASSLAGMNTEAFF

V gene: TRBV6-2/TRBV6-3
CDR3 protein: CASSYADMNTEAFF

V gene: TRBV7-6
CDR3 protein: CASSLTGGWNSPLHF

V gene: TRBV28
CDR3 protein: CASSLPRQRNYGYTF

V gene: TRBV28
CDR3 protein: CASSLDPAGGDSNQPQHF

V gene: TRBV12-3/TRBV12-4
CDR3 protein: CASSIQGSVQDEQFF

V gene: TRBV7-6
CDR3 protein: CASSLSGPGGELFF

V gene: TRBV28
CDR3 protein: CVSSSDSYEQYF

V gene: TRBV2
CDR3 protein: CASGDPYQLETQYF

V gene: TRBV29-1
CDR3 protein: CSVSDGETQYF